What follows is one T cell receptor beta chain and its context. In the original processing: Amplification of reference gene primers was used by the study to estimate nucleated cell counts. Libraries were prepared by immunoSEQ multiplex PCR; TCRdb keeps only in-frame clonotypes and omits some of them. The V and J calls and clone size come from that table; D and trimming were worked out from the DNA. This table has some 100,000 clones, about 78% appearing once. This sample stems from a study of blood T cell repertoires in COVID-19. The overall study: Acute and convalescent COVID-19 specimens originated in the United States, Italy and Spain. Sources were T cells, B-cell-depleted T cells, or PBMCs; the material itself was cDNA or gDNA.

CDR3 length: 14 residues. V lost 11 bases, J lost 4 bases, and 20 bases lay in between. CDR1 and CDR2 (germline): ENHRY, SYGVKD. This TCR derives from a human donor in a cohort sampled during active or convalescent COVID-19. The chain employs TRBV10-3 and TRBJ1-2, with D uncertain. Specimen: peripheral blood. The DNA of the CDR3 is TGTGCCGCCGCTGGAGGGCTGCTATTCTATGGCTACACCTTC. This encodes CAAAGGLLFYGYTF.